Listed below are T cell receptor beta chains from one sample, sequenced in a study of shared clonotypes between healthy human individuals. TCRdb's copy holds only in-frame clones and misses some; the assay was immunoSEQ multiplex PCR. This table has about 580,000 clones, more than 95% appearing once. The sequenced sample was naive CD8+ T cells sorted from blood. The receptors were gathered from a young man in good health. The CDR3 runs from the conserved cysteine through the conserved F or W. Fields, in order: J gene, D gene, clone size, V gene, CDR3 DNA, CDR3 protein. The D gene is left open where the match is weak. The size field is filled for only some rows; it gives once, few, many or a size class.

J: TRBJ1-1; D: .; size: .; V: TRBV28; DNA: TGTGCCAGCAGTTTGGAGGGCCCAGGGATGAACACTGAAGCTTTCTTT; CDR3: CASSLEGPGMNTEAFF
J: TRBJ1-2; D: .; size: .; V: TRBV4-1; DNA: TGCGCCAGCAGCCAAGAGAGTGACGTTTTCTATGGCTACACCTTC; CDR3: CASSQESDVFYGYTF
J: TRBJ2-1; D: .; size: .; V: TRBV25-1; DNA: TGTGCCAGCAGGATTCGCGATGAGCAGTTCTTC; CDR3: CASRIRDEQFF
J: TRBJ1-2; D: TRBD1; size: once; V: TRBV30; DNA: TGTGCCTGGAGTGGACAGGGAGAGGGCTACACCTTC; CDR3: CAWSGQGEGYTF
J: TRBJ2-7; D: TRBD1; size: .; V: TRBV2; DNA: TGTGCCAGCCTGGACAGGGGCAACTACGAGCAGTACTTC; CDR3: CASLDRGNYEQYF
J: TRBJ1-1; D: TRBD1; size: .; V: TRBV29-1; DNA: TGCAGCGTTGAAAGGGGACAGGGATATAACACTGAAGCTTTCTTT; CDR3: CSVERGQGYNTEAFF
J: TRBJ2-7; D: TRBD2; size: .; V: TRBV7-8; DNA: TGTGCCAGCAGCTTACCCCGGGGGAGCGGGAGTTACGAGCAGTACTTC; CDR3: CASSLPRGSGSYEQYF
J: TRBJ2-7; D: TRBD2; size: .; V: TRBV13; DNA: TGTGCCAGCAGCGCCGGGACTAGCGGGAGGGCCAATATTTACGAGCAGTACTTC; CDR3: CASSAGTSGRANIYEQYF
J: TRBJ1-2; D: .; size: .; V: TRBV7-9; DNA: TGTGCCAGCAGCTCGGACCGATTACAGGGAAGGGAGAATGGCTACACCTTC; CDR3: CASSSDRLQGRENGYTF
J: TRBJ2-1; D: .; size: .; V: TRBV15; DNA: TGTGCCACCAGCAGAGGAGATGGCGGGACCTCCGATCTGGATGGGCAGTTCTTC; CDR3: CATSRGDGGTSDLDGQFF
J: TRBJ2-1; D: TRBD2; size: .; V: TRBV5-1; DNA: TGCGCCAGCAGCTTGCACGGGACTAGGGGCAACTCCTACAATGAGCAGTTCTTC; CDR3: CASSLHGTRGNSYNEQFF
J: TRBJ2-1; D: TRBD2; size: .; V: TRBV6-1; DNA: TGTGCCAGCAGTGACCCAGACCGCGGGAGAGTTGCGTGGAATGAGCAGTTCTTC; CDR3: CASSDPDRGRVAWNEQFF
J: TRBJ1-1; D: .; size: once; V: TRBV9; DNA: TGTGCCAGCAGCGTTTTCAGGGTGAACACTGAAGCTTTCTTT; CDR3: CASSVFRVNTEAFF
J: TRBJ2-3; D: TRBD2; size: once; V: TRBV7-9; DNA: TGTGCCAGCAGCTATCTTAGCGGGAACACAGATACGCAGTATTTT; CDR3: CASSYLSGNTDTQYF
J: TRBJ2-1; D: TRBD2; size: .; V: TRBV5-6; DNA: TGTGCCAGCAGCTTGAGACTAGCGGGAGCGGTGAATGAGCAGTTCTTC; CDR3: CASSLRLAGAVNEQFF
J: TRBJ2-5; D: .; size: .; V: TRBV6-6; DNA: TGTGCCAGCAGTTACATTGGCAGTCAAGAGACCCAGTACTTC; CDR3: CASSYIGSQETQYF
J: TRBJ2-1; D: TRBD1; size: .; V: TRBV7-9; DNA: TGTGCCAGCAGGCCCCCGTTGGGGACAGGGATAAAAAAAAACAATGAGCAGTTCTTC; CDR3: CASRPPLGTGIKKNNEQFF
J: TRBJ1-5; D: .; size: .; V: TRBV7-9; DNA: TGTGCCAGCAATGAGGGAATAGAGGGCAATCAGCCCCAGCATTTT; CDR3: CASNEGIEGNQPQHF
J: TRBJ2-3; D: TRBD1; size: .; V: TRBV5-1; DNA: TGCGCCAGCAGCTTGGGACAGGGGCCAGATACGCAGTATTTT; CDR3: CASSLGQGPDTQYF
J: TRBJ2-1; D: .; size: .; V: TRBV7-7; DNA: TGTGCCAGCAGCTTAGCCCATAACTCCTACAATGAGCAGTTCTTC; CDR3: CASSLAHNSYNEQFF
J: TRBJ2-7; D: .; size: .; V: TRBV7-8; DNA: TGTGCCAGCAGCTTTGGTGTTCTCTTCTACGAGCAGTACTTC; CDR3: CASSFGVLFYEQYF
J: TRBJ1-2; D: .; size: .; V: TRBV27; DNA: TGTGCCAGTGGACGTAGCAGCTATGGCTACACCTTC; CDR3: CASGRSSYGYTF
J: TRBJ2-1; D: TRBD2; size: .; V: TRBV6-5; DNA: TGTGCCAGCAGCCCCAATAGCGGGAGCAATGAGCAGTTCTTC; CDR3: CASSPNSGSNEQFF
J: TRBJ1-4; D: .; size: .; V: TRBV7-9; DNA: TGTGCCAGCAGCTTCGTTGAAAAACTGTTTTTT; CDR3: CASSFVEKLFF
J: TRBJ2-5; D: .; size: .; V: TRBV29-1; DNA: TGCAGCGTTGTCCGGCCCCGGGGGTCCCAGTACTTC; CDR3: CSVVRPRGSQYF
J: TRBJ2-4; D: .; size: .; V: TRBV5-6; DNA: TGTGCCAGCAGCTCCGGACAGCTAGCCAAAAACATTCAGTACTTC; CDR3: CASSSGQLAKNIQYF
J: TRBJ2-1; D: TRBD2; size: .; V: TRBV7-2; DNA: TGTGCCAGCAGCGTACCAGGCGGACTAGCCTCCTACAATGAGCAGTTCTTC; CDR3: CASSVPGGLASYNEQFF
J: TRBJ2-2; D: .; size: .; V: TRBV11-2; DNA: TGTGCCAGCAGCACCCCGAGCGGGACAGGCGACACCGGGGAGCTGTTTTTT; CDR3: CASSTPSGTGDTGELFF
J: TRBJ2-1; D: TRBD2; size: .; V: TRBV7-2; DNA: TGTGCCAGCAGCCTACTAGCGGGAGGAAGGTATGAGCAGTTCTTC; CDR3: CASSLLAGGRYEQFF
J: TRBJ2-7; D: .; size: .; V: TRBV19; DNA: TGTGCCAGTAGTATGGGTTTGGGGTTGAAATCCTACGAGCAGTACTTC; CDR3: CASSMGLGLKSYEQYF
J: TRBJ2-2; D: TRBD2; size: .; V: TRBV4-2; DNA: TGTGCCAGCAGCCAAGATCTTGTAGCGGGAGGGCCCGGGAGGGACACCGGGGAGCTGTTTTTT; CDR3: CASSQDLVAGGPGRDTGELFF
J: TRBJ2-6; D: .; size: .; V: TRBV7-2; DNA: TGTGCCAGCAGCACCCATGGCTCCGGGGCCAACGTCCTGACTTTC; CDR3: CASSTHGSGANVLTF
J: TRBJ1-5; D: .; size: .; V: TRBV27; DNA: TGTGCCAGCAGCCCGGGACGAGGGAAGCCCCAGCATTTT; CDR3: CASSPGRGKPQHF
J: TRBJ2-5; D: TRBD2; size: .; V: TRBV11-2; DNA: TGTGCCAGCAGCTTAGAACTAGCGGTCCAAGAGACCCAGTACTTC; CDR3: CASSLELAVQETQYF
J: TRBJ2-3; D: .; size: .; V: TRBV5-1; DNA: TGCGCCAGCAGCTCCGAGGGCCGGGACGAGGATACGCAGTATTTT; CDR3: CASSSEGRDEDTQYF
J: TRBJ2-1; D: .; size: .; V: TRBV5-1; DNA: TGCGCCAGCAGCTTGTCCCCCCTCGACAGGTACAATGAGCAGTTCTTC; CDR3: CASSLSPLDRYNEQFF
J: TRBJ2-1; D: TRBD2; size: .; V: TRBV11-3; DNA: TGTGCCAGCAGCTCCCGGACTAGCGGGGGGAATGAGCAGTTCTTC; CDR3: CASSSRTSGGNEQFF
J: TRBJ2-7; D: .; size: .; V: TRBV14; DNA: TGTGCCAGCAGCCAGAGGGACGGCGAGTCCTACGAGCAGTACTTC; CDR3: CASSQRDGESYEQYF
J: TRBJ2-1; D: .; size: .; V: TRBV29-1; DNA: TGCAGCGTTCTACGCGGACTCACGAATGAGCAGTTCTTC; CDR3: CSVLRGLTNEQFF
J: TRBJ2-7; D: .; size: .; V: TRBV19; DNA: TGTGCCAGTAGTTACGGACTTCAATACGAGCAGTACTTC; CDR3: CASSYGLQYEQYF
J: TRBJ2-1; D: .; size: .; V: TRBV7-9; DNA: TGTGCCAGCAGCTTAGTCGGGACTGGGGATGAGCAGTTCTTC; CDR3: CASSLVGTGDEQFF
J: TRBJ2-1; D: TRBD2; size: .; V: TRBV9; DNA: TGTGCCAGCAGCCCCAGGCGGGAGGGCCATGAGCAGTTCTTC; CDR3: CASSPRREGHEQFF
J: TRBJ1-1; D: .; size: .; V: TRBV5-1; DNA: TGCGCCAGCAGCTACCGACGTCCCAGTAACGGTATCACTGAAGCTTTCTTT; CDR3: CASSYRRPSNGITEAFF
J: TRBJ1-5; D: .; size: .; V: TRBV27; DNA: TGTGCCAGCAGTACGACAGGAAATAGCAATCAGCCCCAGCATTTT; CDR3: CASSTTGNSNQPQHF
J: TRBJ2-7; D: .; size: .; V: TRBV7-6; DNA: TGTGCCAGCAGCTTAGGAGGGGGCGAGCAGTACTTC; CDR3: CASSLGGGEQYF
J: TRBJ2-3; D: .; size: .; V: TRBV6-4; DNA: TGTGCCAGCAGTGACTCCTTACCCGTTTCGGCCGCTTGTCATCCAGATACGCAGTATTTT; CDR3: CASSDSLPVSAACHPDTQYF
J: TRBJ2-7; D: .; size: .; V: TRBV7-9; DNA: TGTGCCAGCAGCTCAGGTCTGGGGTTCGACGAGCAGTACTTC; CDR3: CASSSGLGFDEQYF
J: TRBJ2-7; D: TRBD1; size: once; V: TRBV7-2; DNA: TGTGCCAGCAGCTCGACAGGGGCCCCCAGCTACGAGCAGTACTTC; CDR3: CASSSTGAPSYEQYF
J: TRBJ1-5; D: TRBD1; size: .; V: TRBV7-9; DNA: TGTGCCAGCAGCCCGCCGGGACAGGGGGCCGGTCAGCCCCAGCATTTT; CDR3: CASSPPGQGAGQPQHF
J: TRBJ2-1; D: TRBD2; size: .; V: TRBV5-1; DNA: TGCGCCAGCGGGGCGGGAGGCATCAACAATGAGCAGTTCTTC; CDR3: CASGAGGINNEQFF
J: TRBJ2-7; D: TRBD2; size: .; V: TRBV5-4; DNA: TGTGCCAGCAGCTTAGAAATAGGACTAGCGGGAGAAAGGGCCCCGTACGAGCAGTACTTC; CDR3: CASSLEIGLAGERAPYEQYF
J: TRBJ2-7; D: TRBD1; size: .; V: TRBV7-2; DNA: TGTGCCAGCAGCAACCGGGACAGCTCCTACGAGCAGTACTTC; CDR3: CASSNRDSSYEQYF
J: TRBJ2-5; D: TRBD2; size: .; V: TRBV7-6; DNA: TGTGCCAGCAGCTTAGGCGGGAGAGGGGAGACCCAGTACTTC; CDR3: CASSLGGRGETQYF
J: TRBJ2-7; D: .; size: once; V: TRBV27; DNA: TGTGCCAGCATAGGCGGGACTTCCGGCTCCTACGAGCAGTACTTC; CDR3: CASIGGTSGSYEQYF
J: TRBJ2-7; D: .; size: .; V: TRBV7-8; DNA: TGTGCCAGCAGCTTAGTGGGGACACCCTACGAGCAGTACTTC; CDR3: CASSLVGTPYEQYF
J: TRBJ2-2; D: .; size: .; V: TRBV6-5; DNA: TGTGCCAGCACCCAGGGACCGACGGACACCGGGGAGCTGTTTTTT; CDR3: CASTQGPTDTGELFF
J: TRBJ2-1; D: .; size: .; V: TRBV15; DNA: TGTGCCACCAGCCTACTGGACTCCAATGAGCAGTTCTTC; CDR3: CATSLLDSNEQFF
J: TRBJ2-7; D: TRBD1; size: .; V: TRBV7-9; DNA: TGTGCCAGCAGCCCCCCCGGACAGGGGGCATGGGAGCAGTACTTC; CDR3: CASSPPGQGAWEQYF